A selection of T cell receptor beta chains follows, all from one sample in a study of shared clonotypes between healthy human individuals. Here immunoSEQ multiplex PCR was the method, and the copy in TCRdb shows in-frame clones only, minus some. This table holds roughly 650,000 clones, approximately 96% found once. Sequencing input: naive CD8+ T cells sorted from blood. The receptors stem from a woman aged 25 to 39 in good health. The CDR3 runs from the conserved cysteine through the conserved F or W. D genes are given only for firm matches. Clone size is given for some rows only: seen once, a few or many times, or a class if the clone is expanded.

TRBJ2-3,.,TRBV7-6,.,TGTGCCAGCAGCTTAGGGTTTAGCACAGATACGCAGTATTTT,CASSLGFSTDTQYF
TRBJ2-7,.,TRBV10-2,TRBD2,TGCGCCAGCAGTGAGGAGTCTAGCGGGGGCTACGAGCAGTACTTC,CASSEESSGGYEQYF
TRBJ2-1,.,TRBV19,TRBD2,TGTGCCAGTAATCCTGGGCGCGGGAGAGGCAATGAGCAGTTCTTC,CASNPGRGRGNEQFF
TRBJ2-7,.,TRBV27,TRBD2,TGTGCCAGCAGCCGCCGGGGACTAGTAAACGAGCAGTACTTC,CASSRRGLVNEQYF
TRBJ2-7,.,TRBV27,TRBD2,TGTGCCAGCAGTGCCACTAGCGGGTACGAGCAGTACTTC,CASSATSGYEQYF
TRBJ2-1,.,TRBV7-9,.,TGTGCCAGCAGCTTAGTGCAGGGGATGATCAATGAGCAGTTCTTC,CASSLVQGMINEQFF
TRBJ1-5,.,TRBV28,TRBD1,TGTGCCAGCATGGGGACAGGCCTCTATAGCAATCAGCCCCAGCATTTT,CASMGTGLYSNQPQHF
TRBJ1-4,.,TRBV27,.,TGTGCCAGCAGTTCGCTCTTTACAGGGTCAACTAATGAAAAACTGTTTTTT,CASSSLFTGSTNEKLFF
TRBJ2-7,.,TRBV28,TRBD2,TGTGCCACCGGGACTACCTACGAGCAGTACTTC,CATGTTYEQYF
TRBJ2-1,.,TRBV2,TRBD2,TGTGCCAGCAGGAAGGGTAGCGGGAGTTTCAATGAGCAGTTCTTC,CASRKGSGSFNEQFF
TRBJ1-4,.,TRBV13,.,TGTGCCAGCAGCTTAGAACTTGGAAAACTGTTTTTT,CASSLELGKLFF
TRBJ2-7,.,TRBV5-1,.,TGCGCCAGCAGCTTGGGGGCCAGCTACGAGCAGTACTTC,CASSLGASYEQYF
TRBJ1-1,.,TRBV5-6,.,TGTGCCAGCAGCTTGAACCCAGGGGCGGGAATGAACACTGAAGCTTTCTTT,CASSLNPGAGMNTEAFF
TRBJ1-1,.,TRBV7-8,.,TGTGCCAGCAGCCCCGGGGCAGGAAGTATGAACACTGAAGCTTTCTTT,CASSPGAGSMNTEAFF
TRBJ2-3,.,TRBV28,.,TGTGCCAGCAGTTTAGAGACAGATACGCAGTATTTT,CASSLETDTQYF
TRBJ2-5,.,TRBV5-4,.,TGTGCCAGCCGGCAGGCCGGACGGGAGACCCAGTACTTC,CASRQAGRETQYF
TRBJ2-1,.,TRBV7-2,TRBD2,TGTGCCAGCAGCTTAGGCGGCTCGGGCGGGAGCTGGTACAATGAGCAGTTCTTC,CASSLGGSGGSWYNEQFF
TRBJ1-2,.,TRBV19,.,TGTGCCACCTCGGGCGGGGGAGGTACCAACTATGGCTACACCTTC,CATSGGGGTNYGYTF
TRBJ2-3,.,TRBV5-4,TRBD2,TGTGCCAGCAGCATCCCAGGGGTAGCGGGAGCGGGAGATACGCAGTATTTT,CASSIPGVAGAGDTQYF
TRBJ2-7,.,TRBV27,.,TGTGCCAGCAGTCGGGCAGGGTGGGGGCACGAGCAGTACTTC,CASSRAGWGHEQYF
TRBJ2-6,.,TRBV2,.,TGTGCCAGCAACTCTCCCAGGGGATCTGGGGCCAACGTCCTGACTTTC,CASNSPRGSGANVLTF
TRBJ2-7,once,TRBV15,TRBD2,TGTGCCACCCGACTAGCGGGAGTTCACGAGCAGTACTTC,CATRLAGVHEQYF
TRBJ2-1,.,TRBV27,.,TGTGCCAGCAGTTCGAGCTCCTACAATGAGCAGTTCTTC,CASSSSSYNEQFF
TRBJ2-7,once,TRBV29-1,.,TGCAGCGTTGTACCGGTGAGCTCCTACGAGCAGTACTTC,CSVVPVSSYEQYF
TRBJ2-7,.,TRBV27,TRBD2,TGTGCCAGCAGTTTATCGCCTAGCGGAACCTACGAGCAGTACTTC,CASSLSPSGTYEQYF
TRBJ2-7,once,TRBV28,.,TGTGCCAGCAGTACCCCCCACGAGGGATCCCACTACGAGCAGTACTTC,CASSTPHEGSHYEQYF
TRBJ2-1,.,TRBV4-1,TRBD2,TGCGCCAGCAGCTCCTCGGGACTAGCGGGAGGATATGAGCAGTTCTTC,CASSSSGLAGGYEQFF
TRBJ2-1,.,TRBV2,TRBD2,TGTGCCAGCAGTGAAGGGGAGCGGGGCAATGAGCAGTTCTTC,CASSEGERGNEQFF
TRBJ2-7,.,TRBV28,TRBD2,TGTGCCAGCAGTTTATTGGCGGCGGGAGGAATCGACGAGCAGTACTTC,CASSLLAAGGIDEQYF
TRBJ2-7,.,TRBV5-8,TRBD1,TGTGCCAGCAGCTGGACAGGGGGGAGGTACGAGCAGTACTTC,CASSWTGGRYEQYF
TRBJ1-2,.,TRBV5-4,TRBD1,TGTGCCAGCAGCTTGGGATGGGGGGACAGTCAGGGCTACACCTTC,CASSLGWGDSQGYTF
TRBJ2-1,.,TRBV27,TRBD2,TGTGCCACTCAGACTAGCGGGGTCTCCTACAATGAGCAGTTCTTC,CATQTSGVSYNEQFF
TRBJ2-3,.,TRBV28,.,TGTGCCAGCAGTTTGCTCGTAGGGGTAGCCACAGATACGCAGTATTTT,CASSLLVGVATDTQYF
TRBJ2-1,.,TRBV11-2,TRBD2,TGTGCCAGCAGCTTCTCTAGCGGGAGTTTGAATGAGCAGTTCTTC,CASSFSSGSLNEQFF
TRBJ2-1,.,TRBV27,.,TGTGCCAGCAGCCCCCGCCCCCCGGGACCCCAGGATGAGCAGTTCTTC,CASSPRPPGPQDEQFF
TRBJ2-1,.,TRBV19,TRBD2,TGTGCCAGTAGTCGTAGCGGGAGCTCCTACAATGAGCAGTTCTTC,CASSRSGSSYNEQFF
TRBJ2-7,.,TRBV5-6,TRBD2,TGTGCCAGCAAGATAGGACTAGCTCCCTACGAGCAGTACTTC,CASKIGLAPYEQYF
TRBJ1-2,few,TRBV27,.,TGTGCCAGCAGGGCCCCCTATGGCTACACCTTC,CASRAPYGYTF
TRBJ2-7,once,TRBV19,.,TGTGCCACCGAAGGGGACACAGCCTACGAGCAGTACTTC,CATEGDTAYEQYF
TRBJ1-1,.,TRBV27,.,TGTGCCAGCAGCTTAGGGGCGCGGAATGAAGCTTTCTTT,CASSLGARNEAFF
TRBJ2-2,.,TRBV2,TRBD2,TGTGCCAGCAGTGAACAAGCGGGAGTTGTAGATACCGGGGAGCTGTTTTTT,CASSEQAGVVDTGELFF
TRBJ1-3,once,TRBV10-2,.,TGCGCCAGCAGCGCGGACAACTCTGGAAACACCATATATTTT,CASSADNSGNTIYF
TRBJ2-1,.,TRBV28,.,TGTGCCAGCAGTTTTGCCACTGGACTAGGACAGAGGCAGTTCTTC,CASSFATGLGQRQFF
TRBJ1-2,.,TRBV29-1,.,TGCAGCGTTGTCGGGGACTCCGGTAACTATGGCTACACCTTC,CSVVGDSGNYGYTF
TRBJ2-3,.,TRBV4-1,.,TGCGCCAGCAGCTTTCAGGGGGGTGAGCACACAGATACGCAGTATTTT,CASSFQGGEHTDTQYF
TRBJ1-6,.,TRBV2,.,TGTGCCACCAATACGAATAGTCAGGGAGTTCGTAATTCACCCCTCCACTTT,CATNTNSQGVRNSPLHF
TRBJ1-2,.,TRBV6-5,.,TGTGCCAGCAGTTACGAGTGGAAACCCTATGGCTACACCTTC,CASSYEWKPYGYTF
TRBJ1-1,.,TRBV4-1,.,TGCGCCAGCAGCCAATTCCAGGGAGGCACTGAAGCTTTCTTT,CASSQFQGGTEAFF
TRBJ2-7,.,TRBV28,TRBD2,TGTGCCAGCAGTCGGGGGGGGAGATTGGACGAGCAGTACTTC,CASSRGGRLDEQYF
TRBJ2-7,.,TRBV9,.,TGTGCCAGCAGCGTAGGGGGGGAGGTCTACGAGCAGTACTTC,CASSVGGEVYEQYF
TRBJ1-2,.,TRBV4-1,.,TGCGCCAGCAGCCAAGATCGTCGACAGACCGCTCCCTCTTTC,CASSQDRRQTAPSF
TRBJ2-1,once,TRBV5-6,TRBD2,TGTGCCAGCAGCTTGATGCTAGCGGGAGCTGAGCAGTTCTTC,CASSLMLAGAEQFF
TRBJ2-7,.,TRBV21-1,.,TGTGCCAGCAGCAGCCGGGACAGGGGACCGAGGAGCTCCTACGAGCAGTACTTC,CASSSRDRGPRSSYEQYF
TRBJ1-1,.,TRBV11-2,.,TGTGCCAGCAGCTTAGATGCAGGACAGATGAACACTGAAGCTTTCTTT,CASSLDAGQMNTEAFF
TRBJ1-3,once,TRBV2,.,TGTGCCAGCAGTGGTAGGGGGACAACGGACTCTGGAAACACCATATATTTT,CASSGRGTTDSGNTIYF
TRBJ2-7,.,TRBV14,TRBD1,TGTGCCAGCAGCCAATGGCAGGGGGCCTCCTACGAGCAGTACTTC,CASSQWQGASYEQYF
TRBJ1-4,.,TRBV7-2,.,TGTGCCAGCAGCTTCGCTATGTTAGGGGCGTCAGATGAAAAACTGTTTTTT,CASSFAMLGASDEKLFF
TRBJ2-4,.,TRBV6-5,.,TGTGCCAGCAGCTCAATTGGACCAGTAAACATTCAGTACTTC,CASSSIGPVNIQYF